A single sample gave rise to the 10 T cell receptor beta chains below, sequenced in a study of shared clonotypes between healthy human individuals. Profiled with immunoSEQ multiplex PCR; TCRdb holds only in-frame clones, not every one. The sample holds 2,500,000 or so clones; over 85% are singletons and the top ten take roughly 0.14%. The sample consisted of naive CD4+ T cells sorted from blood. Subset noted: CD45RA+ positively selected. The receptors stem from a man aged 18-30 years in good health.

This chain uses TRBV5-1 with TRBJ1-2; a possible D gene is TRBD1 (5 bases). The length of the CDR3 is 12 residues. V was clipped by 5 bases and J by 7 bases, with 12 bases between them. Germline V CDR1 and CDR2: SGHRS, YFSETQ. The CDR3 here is CASSDQGLGYTF. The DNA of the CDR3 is TGCGCCAGCAGTGACCAGGGTCTTGGCTACACCTTC.

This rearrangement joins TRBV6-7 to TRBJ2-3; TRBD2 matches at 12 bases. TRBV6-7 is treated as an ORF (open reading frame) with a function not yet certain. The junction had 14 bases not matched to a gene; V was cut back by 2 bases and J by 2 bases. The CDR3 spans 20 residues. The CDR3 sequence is CASSYTLTPSSGRATDTQYF. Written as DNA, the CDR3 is TGTGCCAGCAGTTACACCCTAACACCTTCTAGCGGGAGGGCCACAGATACGCAGTATTTT.

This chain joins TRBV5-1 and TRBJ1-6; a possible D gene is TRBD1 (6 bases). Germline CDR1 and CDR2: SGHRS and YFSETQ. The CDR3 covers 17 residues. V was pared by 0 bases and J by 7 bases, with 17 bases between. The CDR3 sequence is CASSLAFTGTENSPLHF. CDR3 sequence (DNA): TGCGCCAGCAGCTTGGCCTTTACAGGGACGGAGAATTCACCCCTCCACTTT.

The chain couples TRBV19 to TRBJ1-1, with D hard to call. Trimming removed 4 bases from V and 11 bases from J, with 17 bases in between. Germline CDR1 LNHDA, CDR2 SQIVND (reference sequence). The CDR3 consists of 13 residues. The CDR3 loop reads CASSNPVPGGAFF. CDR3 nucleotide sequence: TGTGCCAGTAGTAATCCGGTACCCGGTGGGGCTTTCTTT.

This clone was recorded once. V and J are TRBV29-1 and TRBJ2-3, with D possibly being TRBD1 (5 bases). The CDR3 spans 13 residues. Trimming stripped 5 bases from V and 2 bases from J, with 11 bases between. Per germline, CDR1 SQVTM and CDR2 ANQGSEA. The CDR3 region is CSVRTRHTDTQYF. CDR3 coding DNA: TGCAGCGTTAGGACACGACACACAGATACGCAGTATTTT.

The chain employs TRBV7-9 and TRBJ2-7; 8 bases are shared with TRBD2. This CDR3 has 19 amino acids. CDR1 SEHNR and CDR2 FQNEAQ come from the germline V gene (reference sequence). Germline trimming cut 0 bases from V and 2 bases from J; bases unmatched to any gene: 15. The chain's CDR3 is CASSLAPSYPGLGTYEQYF. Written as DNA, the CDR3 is TGTGCCAGCAGCTTAGCGCCGTCATACCCGGGACTAGGAACCTACGAGCAGTACTTC.

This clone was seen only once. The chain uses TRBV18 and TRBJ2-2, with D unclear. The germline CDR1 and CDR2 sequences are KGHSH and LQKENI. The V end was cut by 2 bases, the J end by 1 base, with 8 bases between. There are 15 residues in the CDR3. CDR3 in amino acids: CASSPFTENTGELFF. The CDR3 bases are TGTGCCAGCTCACCATTTACAGAGAACACCGGGGAGCTGTTTTTT.

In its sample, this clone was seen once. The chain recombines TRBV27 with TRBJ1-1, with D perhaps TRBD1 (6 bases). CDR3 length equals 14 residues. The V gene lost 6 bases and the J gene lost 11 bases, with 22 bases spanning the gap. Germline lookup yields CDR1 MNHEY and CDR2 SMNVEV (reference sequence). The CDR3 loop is CASRQGSVSRTAFF. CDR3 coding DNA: TGTGCCAGCAGACAGGGATCGGTCTCCCGTACGGCTTTCTTT.

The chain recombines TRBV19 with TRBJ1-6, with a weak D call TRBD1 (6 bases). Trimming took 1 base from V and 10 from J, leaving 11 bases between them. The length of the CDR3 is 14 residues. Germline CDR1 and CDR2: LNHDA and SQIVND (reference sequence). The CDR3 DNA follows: TGTGCCAGTAGTATAGTTACAGGGCGATCACCCCTCCACTTT. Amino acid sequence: CASSIVTGRSPLHF.

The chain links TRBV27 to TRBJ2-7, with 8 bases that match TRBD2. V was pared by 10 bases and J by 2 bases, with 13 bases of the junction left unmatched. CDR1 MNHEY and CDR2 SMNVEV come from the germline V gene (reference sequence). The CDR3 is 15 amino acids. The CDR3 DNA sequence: TGTGCCACCCAAGCGGGGGCAGGAAAAACCTACGAGCAGTACTTC. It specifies CATQAGAGKTYEQYF.